Following are 21 T cell receptor beta chains from one sample sequenced in a study of post-analysis software for immune sequencing data. Their cognate antigens are unknown. Whole-study results and caveats: Included in a set of roughly five TRBV segments more frequent in patients than controls were TRBV5-6, TRBV5-1 and TRBV20-1.

Unique molecular identifiers were built into the TCR beta cDNA libraries. One entry per CDR3 protein results from TCRdb running MiXCR on the PCR reads. The repertoire holds some 690,000 distinct CDR3 sequences, with approximately 30% as singletons. The sample taken for sequencing was blood. These receptors were collected from a girl between 5 and 17 years old with multiple sclerosis.

This chain connects TRBV11-2 to TRBJ1-1; D gene uncertain. Germline CDR1 is SGHAT and CDR2 is FQNNGV. The V and J ends lost 8 bases and 1 base respectively, with 11 bases between them. CDR3 length: 13 amino acids. DNA for the CDR3: TGTGCCAGCTCGCGTGCACGGAACACTGAAGCTTTCTTT. It encodes CASSRARNTEAFF.

The rearrangement links TRBV20-1 to TRBJ2-1, with TRBD2 matching over 12 bases. The CDR3 runs 16 residues. V lost 0 bases, J lost 4 bases, and 4 bases stayed unmatched. Germline values: CDR1 DFQATT, CDR2 SNEGSKA (reference sequence). The CDR3 spells CSARDTSGRTYNEQFF. CDR3 coding DNA: TGCAGTGCTAGAGACACTAGCGGGAGGACATACAATGAGCAGTTCTTC.

This clonotype was counted between two and nine times. V is TRBV10-3 and J is TRBJ2-5; D tentatively reads TRBD1 or TRBD2 (5 bases each). The germline V gene has CDR1 ENHRY and CDR2 SYGVKD. V was trimmed by 6 bases and J by 1 base, leaving 15 bases between them. The CDR3 contains 15 residues. CDR3 region: CAIRNTGTGQETQYF. In DNA, the CDR3 is TGTGCCATCAGAAATACCGGGACCGGCCAAGAGACCCAGTACTTC.

The chain combines TRBV24-1 with TRBJ2-2, with TRBD1 as a possible D gene (5 bases). In germline, CDR1 is KGHDR, CDR2 SFDVKD. This CDR3 region has 16 residues. Deletions cut 0 bases from V and 1 base from J, with 8 bases between. The CDR3 DNA reads as TGTGCCACCAGTGATTTGGCCAGGGAGAACACCGGGGAGCTGTTTTTT. Protein product: CATSDLARENTGELFF.

This chain connects TRBV27 to TRBJ2-2; 12 positions match TRBD2. With 0 bases clipped from V and 8 bases from J, the junction kept 10 bases outside the gene matches. The CDR3 runs to 18 residues. Per the germline V gene, CDR1 is MNHEY and CDR2 is SMNVEV (reference sequence). CDR3 nucleotide sequence: TGTGCCAGCAGTTTATCATACCGACTAGCGGGAGTGACTGGGGAGCTGTTTTTT. Its protein is CASSLSYRLAGVTGELFF.

The chain employs TRBV20-1 and TRBJ2-5; TRBD1 agrees at 9 bases. This CDR3 is built from 14 residues. V shed 3 bases, J shed 11 bases, and the junction held 13 bases outside the gene matches. Germline values: CDR1 DFQATT, CDR2 SNEGSKA (reference sequence). Written as DNA, the CDR3 is TGCAGTGCTAGGGGGGACAGGGCGTTTGGAGAGCAGTACTTC. It encodes CSARGDRAFGEQYF.

This sequence joins TRBV29-1 and TRBJ2-5; 7 bases fit TRBD1. V shed 7 bases, J shed 5 bases, and the junction held 10 bases outside the gene matches. CDR1 SQVTM and CDR2 ANQGSEA come from the germline V gene. This CDR3 has 13 residues. The CDR3: CSGRQGMVETQYF. CDR3 in DNA: TGCAGCGGCCGACAGGGTATGGTGGAGACCCAGTACTTC.

The chain combines TRBV10-3 with TRBJ1-4, with TRBD1 matching 7 bases. CDR1 and CDR2 from the germline V gene are ENHRY and SYGVKD. This CDR3 has 12 residues. Losses at the gene ends were 10 bases for V and 6 bases for J; bases not matched to a gene: 5. DNA of the CDR3: TGTGCCACCCAGGGGGACGATGAAAAACTGTTTTTT. This sequence encodes CATQGDDEKLFF.

This clonotype was seen only a few times. The chain couples TRBV3-1 to TRBJ2-4; perhaps D is TRBD1 or TRBD2 (5 bases each). This CDR3 is built from 13 residues. Trimming removed 2 bases at V and 9 bases at J, with 11 bases between. CDR1 and CDR2 from the germline V gene are LGHDT and YNNKEL (reference sequence). As DNA, the CDR3 is TGTGCCAGCAGCCAAAGAGGGGCGAGCATTCAGTACTTC. As protein: CASSQRGASIQYF.

This clonotype occurred a few times. The V gene is TRBV10-3, the J gene TRBJ1-2, with D possibly TRBD1 on 6 matching bases. The V gene's germline CDR1 is ENHRY and CDR2 SYGVKD. The CDR3 contains 11 residues. The germline V and J ends were trimmed by 11 bases and 4 bases, with 11 bases remaining between them. The CDR3 reads CAAAGAYGYTF. CDR3 DNA: TGTGCCGCGGCAGGGGCCTATGGCTACACCTTC.

The chain links TRBV7-6 to TRBJ2-3; D perhaps matches TRBD1 (6 bases). The CDR3 has 16 amino acids. V lost 1 base and J 3 bases, leaving 14 bases between the germline ends. The V gene's germline CDR1 is SGHVS and CDR2 FNYEAQ. The CDR3 bases are TGTGCCAGCAGCTTAGGGTACCCAGGGGTGACAGATACGCAGTATTTT. Its translation: CASSLGYPGVTDTQYF.

The rearrangement links TRBV5-1 to TRBJ2-2, with D maybe TRBD1 (5 bases). Trimming took off 4 bases at V and 1 base at J, with 11 bases between the two ends. The CDR3 has 15 amino acids. Germline V gives CDR1 SGHRS, CDR2 YFSETQ. The CDR3 reads CASSRQGWNTGELFF. CDR3 DNA: TGCGCCAGCAGCAGGCAGGGTTGGAACACCGGGGAGCTGTTTTTT.

This clonotype was seen only a few times. The CDR3 protein is CSVGLGNNQPQHF. In DNA, the CDR3 is TGCAGCGTTGGTCTGGGAAACAATCAGCCCCAGCATTTT. The rearrangement uses TRBV29-1 and TRBJ1-5; the D is unclear. V lost 4 bases to trimming and J lost 3 bases, with 10 bases between them. In germline, CDR1 is SQVTM, CDR2 ANQGSEA. This CDR3 region has 13 residues. The full variable domain, in which reference TRBV29-1 and TRBJ1-5 provide the parts outside the CDR3, is SAVISQKPSRDICQRGTSLTIQCQVDSQVTMMFWYRQQPGQSLTLIATANQGSEATYESGFVIDKFPISRPNLTFSTLTVSNMSPEDSSIYLCSVGLGNNQPQHFGDGTRLSIL.

This clonotype was seen once. The chain is built from TRBV20-1 and TRBJ2-7, with 11 bases matching TRBD2. Unmatched junction bases numbered 7, after V lost 3 bases and J lost 6 bases. This CDR3 has 14 amino acids. The germline V gene encodes CDR1 DFQATT and CDR2 SNEGSKA (reference sequence). The CDR3 nucleotides read TGCAGTGCTAGCTTACTAGCGGGAGCGGCCGAGCAGTACTTC. It is translated as CSASLLAGAAEQYF.

This chain links TRBV29-1 with TRBJ2-1; D may correspond to TRBD1 or TRBD2 (5 bases each). Germline assignment: CDR1 SQVTM and CDR2 ANQGSEA. Trimming took 7 bases from V and 2 from J, leaving 18 bases between them. The CDR3 consists of 15 residues. The CDR3 nucleotides read TGCAGCGCCATTGAGGGGCGATCCGCCTACAATGAGCAGTTCTTC. Translation gives CSAIEGRSAYNEQFF.

This clonotype has only a few counts. J is TRBJ2-1 and V is TRBV24-1, with TRBD2 matching over 11 bases. V lost 5 bases, J lost 6 bases, and 8 bases stayed unmatched. The CDR3 runs 16 residues. CDR1 and CDR2 from the germline V gene are KGHDR and SFDVKD. Here the CDR3 DNA reads TGTGCCACCAGTGGGGATCTAGCGGGAGGAGGCAATGAGCAGTTCTTC. This sequence encodes CATSGDLAGGGNEQFF.

The CDR3 loop is CASSLAGTRNNEQFF. The CDR3 region has the DNA TGTGCCAGCAGCTTAGCCGGGACTAGAAACAATGAGCAGTTCTTC. The chain uses TRBV7-2 and TRBJ2-1; 8 bases are a match to TRBD2. The V segment lost 0 bases and the J segment 5 bases; nucleotides outside the gene matches: 3. This CDR3 comprises 15 residues. Germline V gives CDR1 SGHTA, CDR2 FQGNSA.

This clonotype has more than one count but fewer than ten. The chain uses TRBV18 and TRBJ2-4, with a weak D call TRBD1 (7 bases). From germline, CDR1 is KGHSH and CDR2 LQKENI. The CDR3 loop spans 17 amino acids. The V gene lost 1 base and the J gene lost 7 bases, with 20 bases spanning the gap. CDR3 region: CASSPLPGGGFENIQYF. Here the CDR3 DNA reads TGTGCCAGCTCACCACTTCCAGGGGGAGGATTTGAGAACATTCAGTACTTC.

The chain recombines TRBV28 with TRBJ2-6, with D tentatively TRBD1 (6 bases). V was shortened by 1 base and J by 0 bases, with 13 bases between the two germline ends. Germline V gene data show CDR1 as MDHEN and CDR2 as SYDVKM. This CDR3 is built from 18 residues. The CDR3 DNA is TGTGCCAGCAGTTTATTCAGGGGTGCTCCCTCTGGGGCCAACGTCCTGACTTTC. Translating gives CASSLFRGAPSGANVLTF.

The rearrangement links TRBV12-3 or TRBV12-4 to TRBJ1-2; 11 bases agree with TRBD1. The CDR3 totals 18 residues. J lost 0 bases, V lost 6 bases, and 12 bases had no gene match. The CDR3 reads CASSPGQGVTGANYGYTF. The CDR3 coding sequence is TGTGCCAGCAGCCCGGGACAGGGGGTTACTGGAGCTAACTATGGCTACACCTTC.

This chain uses TRBV20-1 with TRBJ2-5; D is undetermined. Trimming shortened V by 6 bases and J by 1 base, and 18 bases separated the two germline ends. This CDR3 spans 15 amino acids. Germline V gene data show CDR1 as DFQATT and CDR2 as SNEGSKA (reference sequence). Written as DNA, the CDR3 is TGCAGTGCCTGCGACCCTTTGGGCGGCCAAGAGACCCAGTACTTC. It translates to CSACDPLGGQETQYF.